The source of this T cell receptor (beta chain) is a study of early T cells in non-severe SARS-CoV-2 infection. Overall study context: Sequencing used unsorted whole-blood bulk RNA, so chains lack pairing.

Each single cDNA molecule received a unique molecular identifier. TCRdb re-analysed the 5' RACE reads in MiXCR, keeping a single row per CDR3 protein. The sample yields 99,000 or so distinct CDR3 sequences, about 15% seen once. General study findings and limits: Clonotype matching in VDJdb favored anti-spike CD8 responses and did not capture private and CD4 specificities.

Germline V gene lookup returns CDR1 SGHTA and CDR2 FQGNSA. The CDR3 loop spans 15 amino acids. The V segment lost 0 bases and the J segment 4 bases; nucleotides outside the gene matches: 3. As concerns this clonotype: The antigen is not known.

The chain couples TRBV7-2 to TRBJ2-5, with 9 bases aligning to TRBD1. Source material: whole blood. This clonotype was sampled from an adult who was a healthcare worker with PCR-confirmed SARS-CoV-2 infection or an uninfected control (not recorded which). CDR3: CASSLAGTGLETQYF. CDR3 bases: TGTGCCAGCAGCTTAGCCGGGACAGGGTTAGAGACCCAGTACTTC.